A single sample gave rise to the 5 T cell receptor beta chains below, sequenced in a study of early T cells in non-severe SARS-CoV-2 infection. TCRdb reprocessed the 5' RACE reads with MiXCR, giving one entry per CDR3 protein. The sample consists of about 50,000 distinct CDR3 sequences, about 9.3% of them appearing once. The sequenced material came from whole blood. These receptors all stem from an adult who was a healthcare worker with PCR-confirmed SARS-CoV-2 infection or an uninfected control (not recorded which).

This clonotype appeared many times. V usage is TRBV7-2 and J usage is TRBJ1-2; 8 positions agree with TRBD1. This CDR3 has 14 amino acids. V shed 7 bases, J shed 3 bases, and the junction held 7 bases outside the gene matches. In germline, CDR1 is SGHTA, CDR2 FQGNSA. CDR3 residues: CASTKDRGDYGYTF. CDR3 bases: TGTGCCAGCACTAAAGACAGGGGAGACTATGGCTACACCTTC.

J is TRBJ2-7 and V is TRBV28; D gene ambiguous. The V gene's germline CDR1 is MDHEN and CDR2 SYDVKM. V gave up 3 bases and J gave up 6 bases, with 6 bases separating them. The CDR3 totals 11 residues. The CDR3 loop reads CASSFFAEQYF. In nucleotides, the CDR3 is TGTGCCAGCAGTTTCTTCGCCGAGCAGTACTTC.

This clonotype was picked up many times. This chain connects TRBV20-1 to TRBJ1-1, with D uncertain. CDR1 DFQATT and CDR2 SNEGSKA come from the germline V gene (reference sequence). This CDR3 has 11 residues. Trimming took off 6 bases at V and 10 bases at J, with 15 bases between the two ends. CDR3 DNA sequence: TGCAGTGCGCCCCTTCGGTTTGTAGCTTTCTTT. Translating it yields CSAPLRFVAFF.

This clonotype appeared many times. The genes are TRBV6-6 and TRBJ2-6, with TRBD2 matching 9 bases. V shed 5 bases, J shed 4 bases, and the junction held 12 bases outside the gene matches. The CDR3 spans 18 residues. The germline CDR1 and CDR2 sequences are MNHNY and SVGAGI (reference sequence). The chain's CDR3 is CASSGPAGGPMGANVLTF. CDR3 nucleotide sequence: TGTGCCAGCAGTGGCCCGGCGGGAGGGCCGATGGGGGCCAACGTCCTGACTTTC.

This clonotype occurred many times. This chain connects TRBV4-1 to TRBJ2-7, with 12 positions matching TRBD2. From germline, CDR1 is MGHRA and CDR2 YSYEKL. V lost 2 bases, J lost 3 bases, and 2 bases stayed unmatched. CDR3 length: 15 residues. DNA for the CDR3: TGCGCCAGCAGCCAATGGGGACTAGCGGGCTACGAGCAGTACTTC. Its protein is CASSQWGLAGYEQYF.